This TCR beta chain was captured in a study of blood T cell repertoires in COVID-19 (dated by TCRdb to about 2020). About the full investigation: Samples covering the acute and convalescent phases of COVID-19 were provided by collaborators in the United States, Italy and Spain. The material from the prospective study consisted of cDNA or gDNA derived from T cells, B-cell-depleted T cells, or PBMCs. Subjects who had been exposed to COVID-19, were actively infected with it, or had recovered from it provided the deeply sampled blood TCRbeta repertoires that made up the dataset. The repertoires were released in a freely available public database intended as a resource for research on the immune response to SARS-CoV-2. The samples were drawn from two sources: the first 160 participants of the ongoing ImmuneRACE study, and about 1,300 subjects contributed by 6 global collaborators. Sample metadata almost always included a de-identified subject ID, COVID-19 status, age in years and sex. Where HLA class I and class II types were available, the types were taken from metadata supplied by the sample provider, not from assay-based typing.

Each collaborating institution followed its own protocols to collect whole blood in K2EDTA tubes. For TCRbeta analysis, collaborator samples were shipped as frozen whole blood, as isolated PBMCs, or as DNA extracted from either sample type. The full study reports these points: The amount of clinical and demographic metadata varied by source and participant and was provided uncurated.

CDR1 and CDR2, per the germline V gene, are LGHNA and YNFKEQ. Reading from cysteine to phenylalanine, the CDR3 counts 13 amino acids. The DNA shown is the 39-base CDR3, in frame from base 1. V sheds 3 bases and J sheds 6 bases, leaving 10 bases between their ends. The immunoSEQ Assay, a bias-controlled multiplex PCR, was used to amplify TCRbeta CDR3 regions from genomic DNA. The published analysis was carried out like this. Within the assay, amplification of reference gene primers was used to estimate how many nucleated cells each sample contained. To quantify the absolute abundance of each unique TCRbeta CDR3 rearrangement, sequence reads were collapsed and filtered. For each sample, productive Simpson clonality was calculated by taking the square root of Simpson's diversity index across productive rearrangements. TCRdb retrieved this table from immuneACCESS and kept in-frame rearrangements only. Not all clones are present; in checked studies, unresolved V genes account for under half, and no reason is known for the remainder. V, J and clone size were drawn from that table, and D and trimming were deduced from the DNA. This sample lists about 290,000 clones; 85% were detected once. Together, the top ten hold around 4.2% of the sample.

This clone occurred once. Its antigen is currently not known. Base-call qualities are not available, and no considerably larger clone is one nucleotide away. The rearranged chain carries TRBV4-2 and TRBJ2-3; a tentative D match to TRBD2 spans 5 bases. Input material: peripheral blood. This TCR was sampled from a woman aged 50 to 60 with active or convalescent COVID-19. The DNA sequence reads TGTGCCAGCAGCCAGAGAATAGCGGATACGCAGTATTTT. Translated, this is CASSQRIADTQYF.